This section outlines one TCR beta chain sequence together with its context. Antigen specificity is unknown. For sorted subsets, approximately 200 ng DNA per replicate equaled approximately 30,000 T cell genomes. Profiling relied on immunoSEQ multiplex PCR, and the TCRdb table lists in-frame clones only, not all of them. This table holds hundreds of thousands of clones, roughly 96% found once. These data are taken from a study of shared clonotypes between healthy human individuals. Findings of the study overall: For naive CD4 cells, roughly 5% of clonotypes were shared across a handful of donors.

Per the germline V gene, CDR1 is SNHLY and CDR2 is FYNNEI. V shed 6 bases, J shed 4 bases, and the junction held 3 bases outside the gene matches. This CDR3 region has 15 residues. Naive CD8 populations comprised CD45RO-negative cells positively selected for CCR7, excluding terminally differentiated effector memory CD45RA+ cells. The sequence was obtained from a woman in her twenties or thirties in good health. Sequenced input: naive CD8+ T cells sorted from blood. The chain has TRBV2 and TRBJ2-1, with 13 bases that match TRBD2. The chain's CDR3 is CASRGLAGKYNEQFF. For the CDR3, the DNA is TGTGCCAGCAGGGGACTAGCGGGAAAGTACAATGAGCAGTTCTTC.